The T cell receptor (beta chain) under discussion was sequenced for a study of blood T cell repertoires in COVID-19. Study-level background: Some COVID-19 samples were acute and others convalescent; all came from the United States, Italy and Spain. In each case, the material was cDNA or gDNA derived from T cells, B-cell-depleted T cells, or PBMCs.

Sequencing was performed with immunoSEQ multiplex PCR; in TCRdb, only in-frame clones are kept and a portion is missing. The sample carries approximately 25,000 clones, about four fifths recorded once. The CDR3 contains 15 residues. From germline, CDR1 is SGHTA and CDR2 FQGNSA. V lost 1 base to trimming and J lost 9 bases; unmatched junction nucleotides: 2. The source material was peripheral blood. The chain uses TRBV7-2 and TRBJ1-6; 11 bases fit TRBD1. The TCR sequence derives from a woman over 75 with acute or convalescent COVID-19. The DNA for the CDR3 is TGTGCCAGCAGCTTAGTAGGACAGGGGGCTTCACCCCTCCACTTT. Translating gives CASSLVGQGASPLHF.